What follows are 11 T cell receptor beta chains derived from one specimen sequenced in a study of blood T cell repertoires in COVID-19. Clones were sequenced by immunoSEQ multiplex PCR, and TCRdb holds only the in-frame ones, with some missing. The sample includes about 400,000 clones, about nine tenths of them seen just once. Sequencing was done on a sample of peripheral blood. These receptor sequences come from a woman in her thirties with active or convalescent COVID-19.

This chain connects TRBV5-8 to TRBJ1-1; possibly TRBD1 for D (6 bases). Between the trimmed V and J ends, which lost 0 bases and 3 bases, there was a span of 15 bases. The V gene's germline CDR1 is SGHTS and CDR2 YDEGEE. The CDR3 is 16 amino acids. The chain's CDR3 is CASSLEHGQTHTEAFF. In nucleotides, the CDR3 is TGTGCCAGCAGCTTGGAACACGGACAGACTCACACTGAAGCTTTCTTT. Combining the CDR3 with reference TRBV5-8 and TRBJ1-1 gives the whole variable domain EAGVTQSPTHLIKTRGQQATLRCSPISGHTSVYWYQQALGLGLQFLLWYDEGEERNRGNFPPRFSGRQFPNYSSELNVNALELEDSALYLCASSLEHGQTHTEAFFGQGTRLTVV.

The J gene is TRBJ1-1, the V gene TRBV4-2, with 8 bases matching TRBD1. Germline V gene lookup returns CDR1 LGHNA and CDR2 YNFKEQ. With 1 base clipped from V and 6 bases from J, the junction kept 10 bases outside the gene matches. CDR3 size: 16 residues. DNA for the CDR3: TGTGCCAGCAGCCAAGTAAAAGGACAGGGAGGTTCTGAAGCTTTCTTT. Translation gives CASSQVKGQGGSEAFF.

A single count supports this clone. The chain employs TRBV19 and TRBJ2-7; D remains unclear. This CDR3 comprises 16 residues. Trimming removed 5 bases at V and 0 bases at J, with 17 bases between. The germline V gene encodes CDR1 LNHDA and CDR2 SQIVND (reference sequence). The DNA of the CDR3 is TGTGCCAGTAGTCCCCCCACTTACGGTAGCTCCTACGAGCAGTACTTC. It is translated as CASSPPTYGSSYEQYF.

Only one count was recorded for this clone. The chain is built from TRBV25-1 and TRBJ1-2, with D tentatively TRBD1 (5 bases). V lost 1 base and J lost 2, with 11 bases in between. The CDR3 spans 15 residues. Germline CDR1 MGHDK, CDR2 SYGVNS. CDR3 DNA: TGTGCCAGCAGTGAATCGGGGGTCGGCAACTATGGCTACACCTTC. Its protein is CASSESGVGNYGYTF.

This clone was found a few times. The chain employs TRBV5-1 and TRBJ1-5; no clear D gene. V shed 5 bases and J shed 0 bases, with 9 bases lying between them. This CDR3 has 14 amino acids. Germline CDR1 and CDR2: SGHRS and YFSETQ. CDR3 protein: CASSEGSSNQPQHF. The CDR3 DNA sequence: TGCGCCAGCAGTGAAGGGAGTAGCAATCAGCCCCAGCATTTT.

For this clone: This sequence may be a read error, since a much larger clone differs from it by one base. The same CDR3 is also encoded by other DNA sequences in this sample. V usage is TRBV5-1 and J usage is TRBJ2-2, with 8 bases identical to TRBD1. The ends lost 0 bases at V and 4 bases at J; junction bases unmatched: 2. Germline loops: CDR1 SGHRS, CDR2 YFSETQ. The CDR3 has 15 amino acids. In nucleotides, the CDR3 is TGCGCCAGCAGCTTGGCCAGGGGGCGCACCGGGGAGCTGTTTTTT. This sequence encodes CASSLARGRTGELFF.

The V call is TRBV11-3, the J call TRBJ2-3; no firm D call. CDR3 size: 13 residues. Trimming took 5 bases from V and 9 from J, leaving 15 bases between them. Germline lookup yields CDR1 SGHNT and CDR2 YENEEA. The CDR3 nucleotides read TGTGCCAGCAGCCCAATGGAGTCCGGGACGCAGTATTTT. It is translated as CASSPMESGTQYF.

V and J are TRBV7-9 and TRBJ1-2; 12 nucleotides agree with TRBD1. Germline trimming cut 5 bases from V and 4 bases from J; bases unmatched to any gene: 8. The germline CDR1 and CDR2 sequences are SEHNR and FQNEAQ (reference sequence). This CDR3 comprises 16 residues. The CDR3: CASSPEGQGATYGYTF. The CDR3, as DNA: TGTGCCAGCAGCCCCGAGGGACAGGGGGCGACCTATGGCTACACCTTC.

V usage is TRBV18 and J usage is TRBJ1-5; the match to TRBD1 covers 11 bases. CDR3 length: 16 amino acids. J lost 7 bases, V lost 2 bases, and 7 bases had no gene match. The V gene's germline CDR1 is KGHSH and CDR2 LQKENI. The CDR3 here is CASSPTGQGARQPQHF. The DNA of the CDR3 is TGTGCCAGCTCACCAACTGGACAGGGGGCAAGGCAGCCCCAGCATTTT.

V is TRBV6-5 and J is TRBJ1-2; tentative D call: TRBD1 (6 bases). Germline CDR1 is MNHEY and CDR2 is SVGAGI. The CDR3 spans 13 residues. Trimming took 5 bases from V and 4 from J, leaving 11 bases between them. DNA of the CDR3: TGTGCCAGCAGTCGCAGGGGAACCTATGGCTACACCTTC. Translation: CASSRRGTYGYTF.

This clone was seen only a few times. The chain links TRBV5-6 to TRBJ1-2; TRBD1 matches 8 bases. With V trimmed by 0 bases and J by 4 bases, 5 bases remained unmatched. The germline V gene has CDR1 SGHDT and CDR2 YYEEEE. The CDR3 contains 15 residues. CDR3 protein: CASSLGTGYSYGYTF. The CDR3 region has the DNA TGTGCCAGCAGCTTGGGGACAGGGTACAGCTATGGCTACACCTTC.